Below are 23 T cell receptor beta chains sequenced from a single sample in a study of blood T cell repertoires in COVID-19. Repertoires were generated with immunoSEQ multiplex PCR, while TCRdb's copy carries only in-frame clones and drops some. The sample consists of approximately 290,000 clones, about 85% of them appearing once. The sequencing input was peripheral blood. The source is a human donor with COVID-19, enrolled during active disease. The donor label of this sample is uncertain.

V and J are TRBV20-1 and TRBJ2-5; a possible D gene is TRBD1 (6 bases). Germline lookup yields CDR1 DFQATT and CDR2 SNEGSKA (reference sequence). The length of the CDR3 is 13 residues. Trimming left V 3 bases short and J 2 bases short, with 10 bases between. The CDR3 nucleotides read TGCAGTGCTAGTCACAGGGTTCAAGAGACCCAGTACTTC. Protein sequence: CSASHRVQETQYF.

This rearrangement joins TRBV7-2 to TRBJ2-7; TRBD2 matches 11 bases. There are 17 residues in the CDR3. The germline CDR1 and CDR2 sequences are SGHTA and FQGNSA. The V segment lost 1 base and the J segment 7 bases; nucleotides outside the gene matches: 12. CDR3 region: CASSLVGTSGRLHEQYF. As DNA, the CDR3 is TGTGCCAGCAGCTTAGTGGGTACTAGCGGGAGATTGCATGAGCAGTACTTC.

The genes are TRBV29-1 and TRBJ2-1; the match to TRBD2 covers 7 bases. The germline V gene encodes CDR1 SQVTM and CDR2 ANQGSEA. The CDR3 is made up of 12 amino acids. The trim removed 5 bases at V and 15 bases at J, leaving 13 bases unmatched. CDR3 loop: CSVSAPGTTGFF. CDR3 nucleotides: TGCAGCGTTTCGGCCCCCGGGACTACGGGGTTCTTC.

V usage is TRBV9 and J usage is TRBJ2-5; a possible D gene is TRBD2 (5 bases). The CDR3 runs to 13 residues. Germline CDR1 SGDLS, CDR2 YYNGEE. The V end lost 4 bases, the J end lost 2 bases, and 9 bases lay between the germline ends. The CDR3 nucleotides read TGTGCCAGCAGCTCCAGAGGGCAAGAGACCCAGTACTTC. This sequence encodes CASSSRGQETQYF.

The chain is built from TRBV5-5 and TRBJ1-2; 11 nucleotides agree with TRBD1. The CDR3 spans 15 residues. V was clipped by 4 bases and J by 6 bases; unmatched bases: 8. CDR1 is SGHKS and CDR2 is YYEKEE in the germline V gene (reference sequence). The chain's CDR3 is CASSLYWTGGDGYTF. The CDR3 nucleotides read TGTGCCAGCAGCCTTTACTGGACAGGGGGCGATGGCTACACCTTC.

The rearrangement links TRBV6-5 to TRBJ1-2; D perhaps matches TRBD1 (6 bases). The CDR3 extends over 15 amino acids. Germline loops: CDR1 MNHEY, CDR2 SVGAGI. The germline V and J ends were trimmed by 7 bases and 4 bases, with 19 bases remaining between them. CDR3 DNA: TGTGCCAGCACCGCGTTAGGACAGATGATCTATGGCTACACCTTC. The encoded protein is CASTALGQMIYGYTF.

This clone was observed a handful of times. V usage is TRBV7-9 and J usage is TRBJ1-2, with 7 positions matching TRBD1. Germline CDR1 reads SEHNR; CDR2 reads FQNEAQ (reference sequence). This CDR3 has 13 residues. Trimming at V came to 8 bases and at J to 3 bases, leaving 6 bases not matched to a gene. The CDR3 DNA sequence: TGTGCCAGCGGCGGAGGGGGCTACTATGGCTACACCTTC. It encodes CASGGGGYYGYTF. The complete variable domain, with remaining parts taken from reference TRBV7-9 and TRBJ1-2, reads DTGVSQNPRHKITKRGQNVTFRCDPISEHNRLYWYRQTLGQGPEFLTYFQNEAQLEKSRLLSDRFSAERPKGSFSTLEIQRTEQGDSAMYLCASGGGGYYGYTFGSGTRLTVV.

The chain combines TRBV3-1 (or the pseudogene TRBV3-2) with TRBJ1-2, with TRBD1 matching over 7 bases. The V gene end was trimmed by 4 bases and the J gene end by 6 bases; junction bases not matched to a gene: 8. Germline CDR1 is LGHDT and CDR2 is YNNKEL (reference sequence). This CDR3 contains 14 residues. CDR3 region: CASSRQGRSHGYTF. DNA for the CDR3: TGTGCCAGCAGCCGACAGGGAAGAAGTCATGGCTACACCTTC.

The V gene is TRBV18, the J gene TRBJ1-1; D may be TRBD1 (6 bases). Germline V gives CDR1 KGHSH, CDR2 LQKENI. The CDR3 spans 14 residues. Trimming removed 2 bases from V and 6 bases from J, with 13 bases in between. The CDR3 is CASSPIRGSAEAFF. CDR3 nucleotide sequence: TGTGCCAGCTCACCAATTAGGGGGTCGGCTGAAGCTTTCTTT.

The chain carries TRBV11-2 and TRBJ2-3; D gene ambiguous. V was cut by 3 bases and J by 4 bases, with 5 bases left in between. CDR3 length: 12 amino acids. Germline loops: CDR1 SGHAT, CDR2 FQNNGV. CDR3 nucleotides: TGTGCCAGCAGCTTGTCAGCAGATACGCAGTATTTT. This encodes CASSLSADTQYF.

The rearrangement uses TRBV19 and TRBJ2-1, with a tentative D call TRBD2 (6 bases). V lost 7 bases and J lost 7, with 23 bases in between. The CDR3 covers 16 residues. Germline lookup yields CDR1 LNHDA and CDR2 SQIVND (reference sequence). The chain's CDR3 is CASTPPGSGAYNEQFF. The CDR3, as DNA: TGTGCCAGTACCCCTCCCGGGTCGGGAGCTTATAATGAGCAGTTCTTC.

The V and J genes are TRBV2 and TRBJ1-5; the D gene is possibly TRBD1 (5 bases). V was trimmed by 6 bases and J by 6 bases, leaving 15 bases between them. Looked up from germline, CDR1 is SNHLY and CDR2 is FYNNEI. The length of the CDR3 is 14 residues. The CDR3 protein is CASRGGPGVQPQHF. The CDR3 DNA sequence: TGTGCCAGCAGGGGGGGACCGGGAGTTCAGCCCCAGCATTTT.

The chain uses TRBV14 and TRBJ2-7; D is unresolved. This CDR3 region has 13 residues. V shed 1 base and J shed 4 bases, with 8 bases lying between them. The germline V gene has CDR1 SGHDN and CDR2 FVKESK. The CDR3 bases are TGTGCCAGCAGCCAAGTGTCCGGTTACGAGCAGTACTTC. Amino acid sequence: CASSQVSGYEQYF.

The chain combines TRBV2 with TRBJ1-6, with 9 bases fitting TRBD1. This CDR3 is built from 16 residues. The V and J ends lost 6 bases and 7 bases, in that order; junction bases with no gene match: 10. Germline-derived CDR1 and CDR2 are SNHLY and FYNNEI. CDR3 in DNA: TGTGCCAGCAGCTACGCCAGGGACAGGGCCAATTCACCCCTCCACTTT. Residues: CASSYARDRANSPLHF.

V and J are TRBV19 and TRBJ2-7; a weak D match, TRBD2 (6 bases). There are 15 residues in the CDR3. In germline, CDR1 is LNHDA, CDR2 SQIVND (reference sequence). Trimming left V 4 bases short and J 2 bases short, with 15 bases between. The CDR3 nucleotides are TGTGCCAGTAGTACCCGGAGGGGTTCGGCCTACGAGCAGTACTTC. Translation gives CASSTRRGSAYEQYF.

V usage is TRBV28 and J usage is TRBJ2-2, with 16 bases aligning to TRBD2. The J segment lost 4 bases and the V segment lost 1 base, leaving 9 bases of the junction unmatched. The germline CDR1 and CDR2 sequences are MDHEN and SYDVKM. The CDR3 covers 20 residues. CDR3 DNA sequence: TGTGCCAGCAGTTTATTAGGGGGACTAGCGGGAGGGCGGCTCACCGGGGAGCTGTTTTTT. It yields the protein CASSLLGGLAGGRLTGELFF.

Only one count was recorded for this clone. The gene calls are TRBV29-1 and TRBJ2-3; D uncertain. Germline V gives CDR1 SQVTM, CDR2 ANQGSEA. With 7 bases removed from V and 3 bases from J, the gap between germline ends came to 11 bases. This CDR3 has 12 amino acids. The CDR3 coding sequence is TGCAGCGCTTGCGTGTGGACAGATACGCAGTATTTT. The encoded protein is CSACVWTDTQYF.

J is TRBJ2-7 and V is TRBV21-1; no check of the table's D call, TRBD2, against the DNA was made. TRBV21-1 is termed a pseudogene. CDR3 length: 14 amino acids. This CDR3 reads CASNLDPSFHEQYF. The CDR3 DNA reads TGTGCCAGCAACCTGGATCCTAGCTTCCACGAGCAGTACTTC.

The chain uses TRBV11-2 and TRBJ2-3; tentative D call: TRBD2 (6 bases). Germline assignment: CDR1 SGHAT and CDR2 FQNNGV. CDR3 length equals 15 residues. Deletions cut 3 bases from V and 0 bases from J, with 10 bases between. The CDR3 reads CASSFAGSSTDTQYF. CDR3 sequence (DNA): TGTGCCAGCAGCTTCGCGGGGTCTAGCACAGATACGCAGTATTTT.

The chain combines TRBV9 with TRBJ2-1; the match to TRBD1 covers 8 bases. V shed 3 bases and J 2 bases; nucleotides not matched to a gene: 4. The CDR3 sequence is 15 residues long. Germline-derived CDR1 and CDR2 are SGDLS and YYNGEE. The CDR3 region is CASSERQGTYNEQFF. The CDR3 nucleotides are TGTGCCAGCAGCGAACGACAGGGGACCTACAATGAGCAGTTCTTC. The full variable domain, rest sourced from reference TRBV9 and TRBJ2-1, is DSGVTQTPKHLITATGQRVTLRCSPRSGDLSVYWYQQSLDQGLQFLIQYYNGEERAKGNILERFSAQQFPDLHSELNLSSLELGDSALYFCASSERQGTYNEQFFGPGTRLTVL.

This clone was observed a handful of times. The chain has TRBV6-5 and TRBJ2-7, with TRBD2 as a possible D gene (7 bases). Looked up from germline, CDR1 is MNHEY and CDR2 is SVGAGI. The germline V and J ends were trimmed by 8 bases and 7 bases, with 21 bases remaining between them. CDR3 length: 14 amino acids. CDR3 bases: TGTGCCAGCGGTAGGGCCCGGCGGGGGCGAGAGCAGTACTTC. Its protein product is CASGRARRGREQYF.

The chain joins TRBV5-1 to TRBJ1-1; no reliable D call. V was clipped by 1 base and J by 6 bases, with 16 bases between them. The CDR3 loop spans 15 amino acids. Germline V gives CDR1 SGHRS, CDR2 YFSETQ. The CDR3 coding sequence is TGCGCCAGCAGCTTGATGCCCGTAGAGGGATCTGAAGCTTTCTTT. The encoded protein is CASSLMPVEGSEAFF.

The CDR3 DNA reads as TGTGCTAGTGGTTTGGGATCTCTACAAGAGACCCAGTACTTC. This gives the protein CASGLGSLQETQYF. This chain uses TRBV12-5 with TRBJ2-5, with unresolved D. The germline V gene has CDR1 LGHNT and CDR2 FRNRAP. This CDR3 is 14 amino acids long. V lost 1 base and J 2 bases, leaving 8 bases between the germline ends.